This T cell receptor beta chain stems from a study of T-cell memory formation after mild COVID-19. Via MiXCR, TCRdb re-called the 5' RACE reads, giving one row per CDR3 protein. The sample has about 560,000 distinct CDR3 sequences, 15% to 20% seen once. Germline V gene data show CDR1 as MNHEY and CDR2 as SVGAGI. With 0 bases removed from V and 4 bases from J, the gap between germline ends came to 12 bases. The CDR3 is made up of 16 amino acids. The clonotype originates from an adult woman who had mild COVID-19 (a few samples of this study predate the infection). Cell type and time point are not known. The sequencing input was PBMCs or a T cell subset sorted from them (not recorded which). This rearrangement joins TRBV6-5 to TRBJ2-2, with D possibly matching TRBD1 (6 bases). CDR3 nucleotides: TGTGCCAGCAGTTACTCAATGGGACATACCACCGGGGAGCTGTTTTTT. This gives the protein CASSYSMGHTTGELFF.